The rows below give T cell receptor beta chains drawn from one sample of a study of cytomegalovirus exposure and HLA in healthy donors. Produced via immunoSEQ multiplex PCR; TCRdb's table is partial and in-frame only. The sample has some 98,000 clones; around 88% are singletons. The sequenced sample was PBMCs. The receptors were gathered from a woman in her 30s in good health and CMV-seronegative. CDR3s include the opening cysteine and the closing phenylalanine or tryptophan. Each record gives: clone size, V gene, J gene, D gene, CDR3 protein, CDR3 DNA. A D gene is named only where the DNA matches it firmly. Clone size is stated in some rows and not others, as once, few, many or a class when expanded.

.	TRBV27	TRBJ1-2	.	CASSLSAGLPYGYTF	TGTGCCAGCAGTTTATCGGCAGGCCTCCCCTATGGCTACACCTTC
.	TRBV6-5	TRBJ1-6	.	CASRLGGTYNSPLHF	TGTGCCAGCAGGCTTGGGGGGACCTATAATTCACCCCTCCACTTT
.	TRBV9	TRBJ1-4	.	CASSASPQGSGGEKLFF	TGTGCCAGCAGCGCATCGCCGCAGGGGTCAGGCGGTGAAAAACTGTTTTTT
.	TRBV7-6	TRBJ2-3	TRBD2	CASSRPARGGMDTQYF	TGTGCCAGCAGTCGCCCTGCGCGGGGGGGCATGGATACGCAGTATTTT
.	TRBV27	TRBJ1-4	TRBD1	CASSLGQGLLFF	TGTGCCAGCAGTCTCGGACAGGGCTTGCTGTTTTTT
once	TRBV9	TRBJ1-2	.	CASSVGTAYGYTF	TGTGCCAGCAGCGTGGGGACTGCTTATGGCTACACCTTC
medium-sized	TRBV4-1	TRBJ1-2	.	CASSQERGDYGYTF	TGCGCCAGCAGCCAAGAGCGGGGCGACTATGGCTACACCTTC
.	TRBV7-3	TRBJ2-1	TRBD2	CASSVLAGWNNEQFF	TGTGCCAGCAGCGTTCTAGCGGGGTGGAACAATGAGCAGTTCTTC
.	TRBV18	TRBJ1-2	TRBD1	CASSPRDRLGYTF	TGTGCCAGCTCACCACGGGACAGACTGGGCTACACCTTC
once	TRBV7-3	TRBJ1-2	TRBD1	CASSPAGQDYGYTF	TGTGCCAGCAGCCCTGCGGGACAGGACTATGGCTACACCTTC